The table lists the clone carrying this TCR beta chain with a count of one. The antigen remains unidentified. These data belong to a study of T cells in Graves' hyperthyroidism and ophthalmopathy. Study-level points and caveats: A model of 13 V-J pairs discriminated ophthalmopathy from stable hyperthyroidism.

Trimming removed 6 bases at V and 7 bases at J, with 7 bases between. Germline CDR1 and CDR2: MNHEY and SMNVEV (reference sequence). The CDR3 is made up of 11 amino acids. Regions amplified from RNA transcripts were the TCR beta CDR3 regions. Primed by the HTBI set, a first-round RT-PCR was run on the TCR CDR3. TCRdb reprocessed the multiplex PCR reads via MiXCR and lists one record per CDR3 protein. The table includes about 640,000 distinct CDR3 sequences, around 21% detected once. The chain uses TRBV27 and TRBJ2-1, with D hard to call. The source is a man aged 25 to 40 with Graves' ophthalmopathy. Source material: blood. CDR3 region: CASRTRNEQFF. CDR3 nucleotide sequence: TGTGCCAGCAGGACTCGTAATGAGCAGTTCTTC.